One and the same sample provided the 29 T cell receptor beta chains below, sequenced in a study of graft-versus-host responses after intestinal transplantation. Sequencing was performed with immunoSEQ multiplex PCR; in TCRdb, only in-frame clones are kept and a portion is missing. Found here are roughly 28,000 clones, around nine tenths of them singletons; the top ten hold approximately 10%. The sequences come from PBMCs, collected about 460 days after intestinal transplantation. The receptors shown here come from a human patient who received an intestinal transplant, so some T cells may come from the graft donor.

This chain connects TRBV5-1 to TRBJ2-7; TRBD1 aligns across 9 bases. With 3 bases clipped from V and 1 base from J, the junction kept 8 bases outside the gene matches. Germline CDR1 is SGHRS and CDR2 is YFSETQ. The CDR3 has 16 amino acids. In DNA, the CDR3 is TGCGCCAGCAGCTCGATGAGGACAGGGGTTTCCTACGAGCAGTACTTC. The encoded protein is CASSSMRTGVSYEQYF.

V gene TRBV11-2 combines with J gene TRBJ2-5; D possibly corresponds to TRBD2 (5 bases). V was clipped by 5 bases and J by 0 bases, with 7 bases between them. The CDR3 spans 13 residues. Germline lookup yields CDR1 SGHAT and CDR2 FQNNGV. This chain's CDR3 is CASSRENQETQYF. The CDR3 nucleotides are TGTGCCAGCAGCCGGGAAAACCAAGAGACCCAGTACTTC.

The chain uses TRBV13 and TRBJ1-6; D unclear. Germline CDR1 reads PRHDT; CDR2 reads FYEKMQ (reference sequence). This CDR3 spans 16 amino acids. The V end lost 2 bases, the J end lost 8 bases, and 16 bases lay between the germline ends. The CDR3 DNA sequence: TGTGCCAGCAGCTTAACGGACCAAGGGAGGGATTCACCCCTCCACTTT. It encodes CASSLTDQGRDSPLHF.

The chain links TRBV15 to TRBJ2-1; 8 bases align to TRBD2. Germline V CDR1 and CDR2: LNHNV, YYDKDF (reference sequence). V shed 4 bases, J shed 4 bases, and the junction held 6 bases outside the gene matches. CDR3 length equals 15 residues. The CDR3 is CATSKGTSSYNEQFF. CDR3 in DNA: TGTGCCACCAGCAAGGGGACTAGTTCTTACAATGAGCAGTTCTTC.

The gene calls are TRBV4-3 and TRBJ1-1; 10 positions agree with TRBD1. This CDR3 has 15 residues. Trimming took 4 bases from V and 1 from J; bases not matched to a gene: 3. Germline CDR1 and CDR2: LGHNA and YSLEER. The chain's CDR3 is CASSPGTGANTEAFF. The CDR3 coding sequence is TGCGCCAGCAGCCCCGGGACAGGGGCGAACACTGAAGCTTTCTTT.

The table lists this clone with a count of one. The chain has TRBV11-2 and TRBJ2-5, with D possibly TRBD2 on 6 matching bases. The CDR3 covers 14 residues. V was clipped by 5 bases and J by 2 bases, with 12 bases between them. From germline, CDR1 is SGHAT and CDR2 FQNNGV. The CDR3: CASSRSGGQETQYF. CDR3 DNA sequence: TGTGCCAGCAGCAGAAGTGGGGGGCAAGAGACCCAGTACTTC.

This clone was observed once. The chain is built from TRBV18 and TRBJ2-7; 7 nucleotides align to TRBD1. The CDR3 is 14 residues long. Trimming took 2 bases from V and 4 from J; bases not matched to a gene: 5. Germline CDR1 and CDR2: KGHSH and LQKENI. CDR3 sequence (DNA): TGTGCCAGCTCACCATCGGGCAGGGGGTACGAGCAGTACTTC. As protein: CASSPSGRGYEQYF. The variable domain in full, with the rest retrieved from reference TRBV18 and TRBJ2-7, is NAGVMQNPRHLVRRRGQEARLRCSPMKGHSHVYWYRQLPEEGLKFMVYLQKENIIDESGMPKERFSAEFPKEGPSILRIQQVVRGDSAAYFCASSPSGRGYEQYFGPGTRLTVT.

This clone came up once. This chain uses TRBV25-1 with TRBJ2-7; no firm D call. Germline lookup yields CDR1 MGHDK and CDR2 SYGVNS. V lost 4 bases to trimming and J lost 1 base, with 5 bases between them. The length of the CDR3 is 12 residues. CDR3 DNA: TGTGCCAGCAGTGCCGGATCCTACGAGCAGTACTTC. This gives the protein CASSAGSYEQYF.

J is TRBJ1-1 and V is TRBV7-9, with 9 bases matching TRBD1. V gave up 4 bases and J gave up 3 bases; unmatched junction bases: 3. The CDR3 totals 14 residues. The V gene's germline CDR1 is SEHNR and CDR2 FQNEAQ (reference sequence). The CDR3 region has the DNA TGTGCCAGCAGCTACGGGACAGGGTACACTGAAGCTTTCTTT. It specifies CASSYGTGYTEAFF. Supplemented by reference TRBV7-9 and TRBJ1-1, the full variable domain reads DTGVSQNPRHKITKRGQNVTFRCDPISEHNRLYWYRQTLGQGPEFLTYFQNEAQLEKSRLLSDRFSAERPKGSFSTLEIQRTEQGDSAMYLCASSYGTGYTEAFFGQGTRLTVV.

This chain links TRBV5-1 with TRBJ2-7; 10 bases fit TRBD1. Losses at the gene ends were 6 bases for V and 6 bases for J; bases not matched to a gene: 6. CDR1 and CDR2 (germline): SGHRS, YFSETQ. This CDR3 contains 13 residues. CDR3 bases: TGCGCCAGCACCGGGACAGGGGATTTCGAGCAGTACTTC. Protein: CASTGTGDFEQYF.

The chain uses TRBV4-3 and TRBJ2-7; tentative D call: TRBD1 (5 bases). V lost 2 bases and J 3 bases, leaving 11 bases between the germline ends. The CDR3 has 14 residues. Germline lookup yields CDR1 LGHNA and CDR2 YSLEER. This chain's CDR3 is CASSQHRGLYEQYF. CDR3 DNA: TGCGCCAGCAGCCAACATAGGGGCCTCTACGAGCAGTACTTC.

This chain uses TRBV9 with TRBJ2-2; perhaps TRBD1 as D (6 bases). Trimming pared 4 bases from V and 5 bases from J, leaving 27 bases between. Germline assignment: CDR1 SGDLS and CDR2 YYNGEE. This CDR3 is built from 19 residues. The CDR3 DNA follows: TGTGCCAGCAGCTTCAATCTCAGGGGTGGGGAGAGGGGAACCGGGGAGCTGTTTTTT. The encoded protein is CASSFNLRGGERGTGELFF.

This clone was seen just once. The CDR3 DNA reads TGCGCCAGCAGCTTGGACGGGGTGGGTAGCTACACCTTC. Protein product: CASSLDGVGSYTF. The J gene is TRBJ1-2, the V gene TRBV5-1, with D hard to call. The CDR3 covers 13 residues. Trimming removed 0 bases from V and 9 bases from J, with 12 bases in between. The germline V gene encodes CDR1 SGHRS and CDR2 YFSETQ. Looking up the rest from reference TRBV5-1 and TRBJ1-2 gives the full variable domain: KAGVTQTPRYLIKTRGQQVTLSCSPISGHRSVSWYQQTPGQGLQFLFEYFSETQRNKGNFPGRFSGRQFSNSRSEMNVSTLELGDSALYLCASSLDGVGSYTFGSGTRLTVV.

CDR3 nucleotides: TGTGCCAGCAGATTGGTAACAGGGGCAAGTGAAAAACTGTTTTTT. It encodes CASRLVTGASEKLFF. This chain connects TRBV27 to TRBJ1-4; 7 positions agree with TRBD1. V lost 6 bases to trimming and J lost 7 bases; unmatched junction nucleotides: 11. CDR3 length: 15 amino acids. The germline V gene encodes CDR1 MNHEY and CDR2 SMNVEV (reference sequence). Filled out from reference TRBV27 and TRBJ1-4, the complete variable domain reads EAQVTQNPRYLITVTGKKLTVTCSQNMNHEYMSWYRQDPGLGLRQIYYSMNVEVTDKGDVPEGYKVSRKEKRNFPLILESPSPNQTSLYFCASRLVTGASEKLFFGSGTQLSVL.

The chain employs TRBV5-1 and TRBJ2-1; D ambiguous. The CDR3 contains 14 residues. Trimming took off 7 bases at V and 1 base at J, with 12 bases between the two ends. Germline V lookup: CDR1 SGHRS, CDR2 YFSETQ. The CDR3 DNA reads TGCGCCAGCTGGGCATCTTCGTCCTACAATGAGCAGTTCTTC. Its protein is CASWASSSYNEQFF.

This clone was seen just once. The V and J genes are TRBV5-1 and TRBJ2-3, with TRBD2 matching over 12 bases. The CDR3 runs 15 residues. The V gene end was trimmed by 5 bases and the J gene end by 2 bases; junction bases not matched to a gene: 3. Germline V CDR1 and CDR2: SGHRS, YFSETQ. The CDR3 loop reads CASRLAGGVTDTQYF. The CDR3 nucleotides are TGCGCCAGCAGGCTAGCGGGAGGGGTCACAGATACGCAGTATTTT.

The genes are TRBV5-3 and TRBJ2-2; tentatively, D is TRBD1 (5 bases). TRBV5-3 is recorded as an ORF, its role being uncertain. The CDR3 sequence is 12 residues long. V was clipped by 8 bases and J by 11 bases, with 16 bases between them. CDR3 nucleotides: TGTGCCAGCTACGGAAGGGGTCCCGAGCTGTTTTTT. It translates to CASYGRGPELFF.

The genes are TRBV4-1 and TRBJ1-6; D not resolved. Trimming removed 5 bases at V and 9 bases at J, with 17 bases between. The CDR3 length is 15 residues. Per the germline V gene, CDR1 is MGHRA and CDR2 is YSYEKL. The CDR3 sequence is CASSATGLGGSPLHF. The DNA of the CDR3 is TGCGCCAGCAGCGCAACCGGTCTTGGCGGTTCACCCCTCCACTTT.

This chain uses TRBV6-5 with TRBJ1-5, with TRBD1 matching 8 bases. The V gene's germline CDR1 is MNHEY and CDR2 SVGAGI. V was pared by 6 bases and J by 4 bases, with 8 bases of the junction left unmatched. The CDR3 has 15 amino acids. The CDR3 spells CASSPGTGWNQPQHF. In DNA form, the CDR3 reads TGTGCCAGCAGCCCCGGGACAGGTTGGAATCAGCCCCAGCATTTT.

The chain couples TRBV1 to TRBJ2-7. TRBV1 is a recognized pseudogene. The CDR3 totals 12 residues. The CDR3 is CTGHCSSYEQYF. In DNA form, the CDR3 reads TGCACCGGCCACTGTAGCTCCTACGAGCAGTACTTC.

The CDR3 DNA is TGTGCCAGCAGCTTAGGGGACACCCCTAACTATGGCTACACCTTC. It translates to CASSLGDTPNYGYTF. The gene calls are TRBV7-8 and TRBJ1-2; the D gene is possibly TRBD1 (6 bases). Per the germline V gene, CDR1 is SGHVS and CDR2 is FQNEAQ. The CDR3 runs 15 residues. Trimming took off 1 base at V and 0 bases at J, with 9 bases between the two ends.

The rearrangement joins TRBV5-6 to TRBJ2-1, with D perhaps TRBD2 (6 bases). Deletions cut 0 bases from V and 4 bases from J, with 11 bases between. The CDR3 extends over 15 amino acids. Germline V CDR1 and CDR2: SGHDT, YYEEEE. The CDR3 bases are TGTGCCAGCAGCTTGGGTAGCGGAATGTACAATGAGCAGTTCTTC. It encodes CASSLGSGMYNEQFF.

CDR3 residues: CASSQERTSTDTQYF. The CDR3 coding sequence is TGCGCCAGCAGCCAAGAGAGGACTAGCACAGATACGCAGTATTTT. The V and J genes are TRBV4-3 and TRBJ2-3; TRBD2 is a possible D gene (5 bases). The germline V gene has CDR1 LGHNA and CDR2 YSLEER. Trimming left V 0 bases short and J 0 bases short, with 7 bases between. This CDR3 contains 15 residues.

This chain links TRBV6-1 with TRBJ1-5; 7 bases map to TRBD1. This CDR3 comprises 13 residues. The germline CDR1 and CDR2 sequences are MNHNS and SASEGT. Losses at the gene ends were 6 bases for V and 5 bases for J; bases not matched to a gene: 4. The chain's CDR3 is CASSLTGYQPQHF. The DNA for the CDR3 is TGTGCCAGCAGCTTGACAGGGTATCAGCCCCAGCATTTT.

The chain couples TRBV9 to TRBJ2-3; 9 bases agree with TRBD2. CDR3 size: 16 residues. Germline values: CDR1 SGDLS, CDR2 YYNGEE. The V and J ends lost 3 bases and 3 bases, in that order; junction bases with no gene match: 8. The CDR3 loop reads CASSGPRTSETDTQYF. The DNA for the CDR3 is TGTGCCAGCAGCGGTCCCCGGACTAGCGAGACAGATACGCAGTATTTT.

This clone showed up just once. The chain uses TRBV19 and TRBJ2-2, with D tentatively TRBD1 (6 bases). The germline gives CDR1 LNHDA, CDR2 SQIVND (reference sequence). This CDR3 is 14 amino acids long. Trimming removed 5 bases at V and 7 bases at J, with 14 bases between. CDR3 sequence reads: CASSWYARGGELFF. The CDR3 DNA reads TGTGCCAGTAGTTGGTATGCCAGGGGCGGGGAGCTGTTTTTT.

Worth noting for this clone: A junction boundary mismatches the germline segment, possibly from a read error. Other DNA sequences in the sample encode the same CDR3. J is TRBJ2-2 and V is TRBV7-6; D may correspond to TRBD1 or TRBD2 (5 bases each). The CDR3 consists of 14 residues. Germline V gene sequence: CDR1 SGHVS, CDR2 FNYEAQ. The CDR3: CASTSRANTGELFF. The CDR3 bases are TGTGCCAGCACCAGCAGGGCGAACACCGGGGAGTTGTTTTTT.

The J gene is TRBJ2-1, the V gene TRBV7-6; TRBD2 agrees at 12 bases. J gave up 7 bases and V 5 bases, and 9 bases lay outside the gene matches. The CDR3 runs to 16 residues. In germline, CDR1 is SGHVS, CDR2 FNYEAQ. The CDR3 is CASSTPLAGGRNEQFF. Here the CDR3 DNA reads TGTGCCAGCAGCACCCCACTAGCGGGGGGCAGGAATGAGCAGTTCTTC.

The CDR3 DNA follows: TGTGCCAGCGCCCCATCGACAGGGGGCATCGCGCAGTACTTC. Its protein product is CASAPSTGGIAQYF. The chain couples TRBV7-6 to TRBJ2-7; 10 nucleotides align to TRBD1. CDR1 and CDR2 (germline): SGHVS, FNYEAQ. The CDR3 runs to 14 residues. With 8 bases clipped from V and 9 bases from J, the junction kept 13 bases outside the gene matches.